The clone carrying this T cell receptor (beta chain) was seen more than once but under ten times. This sample is part of a study of blood T cell repertoires in COVID-19. Authors' analysis steps: From reference gene primer amplification, estimates of nucleated cell counts were derived. Measured with immunoSEQ multiplex PCR; TCRdb has only the in-frame clones, and not every one. The DNA gave D and trimming, while V, J and clone size come from that table. Altogether 26,000 or so clones are present, more than 70% being singletons, with the ten largest covering approximately 2.4%. The ends lost 0 bases at V and 5 bases at J; junction bases unmatched: 11. CDR3 length: 17 amino acids. The V gene's germline CDR1 is SEHNR and CDR2 FQNEAQ (reference sequence).

The clonotype was recovered from a human donor in a cohort sampled during active COVID-19. The genes are TRBV7-9 and TRBJ2-7; 9 positions agree with TRBD2. The sequenced material came from peripheral blood. CDR3 coding DNA: TGTGCCAGCAGCTTAGCCCGACGATTAGCGGGGGACAACGAGCAGTACTTC. This translates into CASSLARRLAGDNEQYF.